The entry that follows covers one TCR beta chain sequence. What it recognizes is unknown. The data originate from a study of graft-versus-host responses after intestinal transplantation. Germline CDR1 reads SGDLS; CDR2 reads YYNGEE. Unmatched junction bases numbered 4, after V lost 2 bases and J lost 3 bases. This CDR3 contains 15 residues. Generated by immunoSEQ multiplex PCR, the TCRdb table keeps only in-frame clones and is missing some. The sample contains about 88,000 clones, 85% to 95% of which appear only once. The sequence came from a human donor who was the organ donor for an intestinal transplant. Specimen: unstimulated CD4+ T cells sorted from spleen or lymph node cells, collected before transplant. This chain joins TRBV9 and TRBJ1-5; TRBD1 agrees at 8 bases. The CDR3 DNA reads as TGTGCCAGCAGCGTCGGGACAGGCCACAATCAGCCCCAGCATTTT. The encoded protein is CASSVGTGHNQPQHF.